This T cell receptor beta chain was obtained from a study of T-cell reconstitution after alpha-beta-depleted transplantation in children. Findings of the study overall: T-cell counts and diversity at one year following transplant were attributed mainly to newly produced T cells.

This CDR3 has 15 amino acids. Germline V gene data show CDR1 as LNHNV and CDR2 as YYDKDF (reference sequence). V gave up 0 bases and J gave up 5 bases, with 13 bases separating them. The TCRbeta library incorporated unique molecular identifiers. One entry per CDR3 protein results from TCRdb running MiXCR on the PCR reads. The table records about 980,000 distinct CDR3 sequences, 25% to 30% of them present only once. As to this clonotype: The antigen is undetermined.

V and J are TRBV15 and TRBJ2-5; D may be TRBD2 (6 bases). The sample here was PBMCs, mostly from graft donor cells, taken 360 days after TCRalphabeta/CD19-depleted stem cell transplant. The source of this sequence is a boy under three years old who had a stem cell transplant for SCID, so the T cells may come from the graft donor. The DNA for the CDR3 is TGTGCCACCAGCAGAGATGCGGGACCCGGGGAGACCCAGTACTTC. It specifies CATSRDAGPGETQYF.